This entry is about one TCR beta chain. This clonotype appeared a few times. There is no known antigen for this receptor. Per-nucleotide qualities are absent, and no much larger clonotype sits a single base away. This record comes from a study of post-analysis software for immune sequencing data (dated by TCRdb to 2014 to 2015). For the study in its entirety: Disease courses on record covered relapsing-remitting, secondary progressive and progressive-relapsing multiple sclerosis, though some patients had no subtype annotation. The patient repertoires were compared against about 10 previously published healthy control repertoires obtained from donors aged 6 to 25 years. A subset of samples was prepared in parallel using single-end sample barcoding, then pooled and co-amplified after Illumina adapter ligation. What the work shows at the level of the full study, not this receptor alone: Strong co-clustering of samples prepared in the same batch was shown by direct clustering with F measure, prompting a batch-effect correction. The control group was slightly older than the multiple sclerosis patient group. Four or five TRBV segments, including TRBV5-6, TRBV5-1 and TRBV20-1, were significantly more frequent in patients than controls. Significantly lower normalized Chao1 diversity was found in multiple sclerosis patients than in controls, suggesting substantial peripheral T-cell clonal expansion.

Library preparation was by PCR. TCRdb lists the instrument as Illumina HiSeq 2500. To reduce PCR and sequencing biases, unique molecular identifiers were built into the TCR beta cDNA libraries. Every 1 to 10 million input T cells yielded approximately 500,000 cDNA molecules, meaning each molecule approximated one T cell. The patient libraries were prepared and sequenced with the same protocol used for the earlier healthy control dataset. Within a given batch, samples were prepared together, multiplexed and sequenced on the same HiSeq lane. The study's processing was this. Raw barcoded reads were processed with MIGEC, and single-read molecular identifier groups were discarded before consensus assembly and CDR3 extraction. VDJtools was used for post-analysis of the clonotype tables, with diversity normalized by down-sampling every dataset to the smallest sample size. Repertoire overlap clustering matched CDR3 amino acid but not nucleotide sequences to correct batch-related cross-sample contamination. TCRdb ran its own pipeline on the public reads, namely fastp trimming at Q25 and MiXCR clone calling, and kept in-frame beta chains. Records with the same CDR3 protein are collapsed into one entry carrying the most frequent genes and DNA. TCRdb's processing, not the authors', yielded these V and J calls. The sample table lists roughly 540,000 distinct CDR3 sequences, approximately 31% of them with a count of one. Less than 6% of the sample is taken by the ten largest.

To demonstrate the VDJtools post-analysis software, the study profiled TCR beta repertoires from the peripheral blood of about 13 young patients with multiple sclerosis. Multiple sclerosis patients were children and adolescents aged 6 to 15 years. The germline V gene (reference sequence) yields PRHDT for CDR1 and FYEKMQ for CDR2. V is shortened by 1 base, J by 8 bases, and the region joining them spans 8 bases. The CDR3 spans 12 residues, from the cysteine through the phenylalanine. Here the CDR3 DNA is all that survives: 36 bases in frame from base 1. This TCR was recovered from a girl under 18 with multiple sclerosis. In this chain, TRBV13 is recombined with TRBJ1-2; the D gene cannot be resolved reliably. Material: blood. CDR3 loop: CASSLEARGYTF. The DNA sequence reads TGTGCCAGCAGCTTAGAGGCGCGAGGCTACACCTTC.